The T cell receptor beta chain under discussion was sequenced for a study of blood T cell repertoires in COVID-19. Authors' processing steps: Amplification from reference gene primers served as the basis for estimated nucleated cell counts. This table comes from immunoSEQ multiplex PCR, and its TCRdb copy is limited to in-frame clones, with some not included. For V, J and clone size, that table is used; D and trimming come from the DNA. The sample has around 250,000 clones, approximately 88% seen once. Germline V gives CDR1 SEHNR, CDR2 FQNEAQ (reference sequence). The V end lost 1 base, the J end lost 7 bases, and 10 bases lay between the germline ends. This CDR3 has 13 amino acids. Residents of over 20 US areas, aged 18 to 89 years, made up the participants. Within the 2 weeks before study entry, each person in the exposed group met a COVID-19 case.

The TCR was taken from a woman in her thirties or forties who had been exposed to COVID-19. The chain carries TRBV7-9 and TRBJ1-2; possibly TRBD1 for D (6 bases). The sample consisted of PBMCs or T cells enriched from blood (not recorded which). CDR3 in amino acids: CASSLGGLGGYTF. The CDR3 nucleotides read TGTGCCAGCAGCTTAGGGGGGCTCGGTGGCTACACCTTC.